Following are 10 T cell receptor beta chains from one sample sequenced in a study of T cells in Graves' hyperthyroidism and ophthalmopathy (dated by TCRdb to the late 2010s). The method behind the library was multiplex PCR. Sequencer: Illumina HiSeq 2000. The TCR beta CDR3 regions were amplified from the RNA transcripts. The first round of RT-PCR for the TCR CDR3 was performed with the HTBI primer set and the Qiagen OneStep RT-PCR kit. The public reads were quality trimmed at Q25 with fastp and then assembled into clones with MiXCR by TCRdb, keeping productive beta chains. Rows are combined by CDR3 protein, so each entry shows the most common genes and DNA. The sample contains fewer than 250,000 distinct CDR3 sequences, less than 20% of them found a single time. The ten largest make up 25% to 30% of the sample. The material sequenced was blood. The source of these receptors is a woman in her late teens or twenties with Graves' ophthalmopathy.

The genes are TRBV6-2 or TRBV6-3 and TRBJ2-5; 7 bases are a match to TRBD1. V was clipped by 3 bases and J by 4 bases; unmatched bases: 8. The CDR3 totals 15 residues. Per the germline V gene, CDR1 is MNHEY and CDR2 is SVGEGT. Written as DNA, the CDR3 is TGTGCCAGCAGTTATGGGGCAGGGGGAGTAGAGACCCAGTACTTC. It yields the protein CASSYGAGGVETQYF.

The sample holds many counts of this clonotype. The chain combines TRBV6-1 with TRBJ2-5; D might be TRBD2 (5 bases). Germline values: CDR1 MNHNS, CDR2 SASEGT. The CDR3 is made up of 11 amino acids. V was shortened by 6 bases and J by 3 bases, with 5 bases between the two germline ends. The CDR3 region is CASRREETQYF. The CDR3 DNA sequence: TGTGCCAGCAGGAGGGAAGAGACCCAGTACTTC.

This clonotype was counted at least ten times. This chain links TRBV11-2 with TRBJ2-2, with TRBD1 matching over 7 bases. J gave up 3 bases and V 8 bases, and 6 bases lay outside the gene matches. The germline V gene has CDR1 SGHAT and CDR2 FQNNGV. This CDR3 contains 14 residues. Here the CDR3 reads CASRRQGDTGELFF. DNA for the CDR3: TGTGCCAGCCGACGACAGGGCGACACCGGGGAGCTGTTTTTT.

At least ten counts were recorded for this clonotype. The chain uses TRBV27 and TRBJ2-5; TRBD2 matches 14 bases. V gave up 5 bases and J gave up 5 bases; unmatched junction bases: 7. CDR3 length: 16 amino acids. Looked up from germline, CDR1 is MNHEY and CDR2 is SMNVEV (reference sequence). The CDR3 nucleotides read TGTGCCAGCAGTCCCAGACTAGCGGGAGGGCCGGAGACCCAGTACTTC. As protein: CASSPRLAGGPETQYF.

The rearrangement joins TRBV7-3 to TRBJ2-1; D unclear. The germline gives CDR1 SGHTA, CDR2 FQGTGA. V lost 5 bases to trimming and J lost 8 bases, with 13 bases between them. The CDR3 extends over 13 amino acids. CDR3 in amino acids: CASSPQGYHEQFF. The CDR3 DNA reads TGTGCCAGCAGCCCCCAAGGGTACCATGAGCAGTTCTTC. The complete variable domain, with remaining parts taken from reference TRBV7-3 and TRBJ2-1, reads GAGVSQTPSNKVTEKGKYVELRCDPISGHTALYWYRQSLGQGPEFLIYFQGTGAADDSGLPNDRFFAVRPEGSVSTLKIQRTERGDSAVYLCASSPQGYHEQFFGPGTRLTVL.

This clonotype was counted at least ten times. V gene TRBV19 combines with J gene TRBJ2-1; 10 bases agree with TRBD2. Unmatched junction bases numbered 10, after V lost 9 bases and J lost 2 bases. Germline CDR1 LNHDA, CDR2 SQIVND (reference sequence). This CDR3 region has 16 residues. CDR3 protein: CASSRLGTSAYNEQFF. CDR3 bases: TGTGCCAGCAGTCGACTCGGGACTAGCGCCTACAATGAGCAGTTCTTC.

This clonotype was seen ten or more times. This rearrangement joins TRBV29-1 to TRBJ1-2; a weak D match, TRBD1 (5 bases). Germline CDR1 SQVTM, CDR2 ANQGSEA. V dropped 2 bases and J dropped 0 bases, with 13 bases sitting between them. This CDR3 region has 15 residues. CDR3 sequence: CSVEPTGEPNYGYTF. CDR3 nucleotide sequence: TGCAGCGTTGAACCAACGGGGGAACCTAACTATGGCTACACCTTC.

The chain links TRBV6-1 to TRBJ2-5, with TRBD1 matching over 10 bases. Trimming cost V 5 bases and J 7 bases; bases outside gene matches: 13. CDR3 length: 16 amino acids. Germline loops: CDR1 MNHNS, CDR2 SASEGT. CDR3 sequence: CASSPRDRGTVGTQYF. The DNA for the CDR3 is TGTGCCAGCAGTCCCCGGGACAGGGGTACCGTGGGGACCCAGTACTTC.

The sample holds many counts of this clonotype. This chain joins TRBV5-1 and TRBJ1-6, with TRBD1 as a possible D gene (6 bases). V shed 4 bases and J shed 8 bases, with 16 bases lying between them. The CDR3 contains 15 residues. Germline V lookup: CDR1 SGHRS, CDR2 YFSETQ. The CDR3 reads CASSERTRGDSPLHF. The DNA for the CDR3 is TGCGCCAGCAGCGAAAGGACAAGGGGGGATTCACCCCTCCACTTT.

This clonotype was detected many times. The chain couples TRBV13 to TRBJ1-1; the D gene is possibly TRBD1 (5 bases). The CDR3 totals 14 residues. Trimming took 5 bases from V and 5 from J, leaving 15 bases between them. Germline values: CDR1 PRHDT, CDR2 FYEKMQ (reference sequence). CDR3 sequence (DNA): TGTGCCAGCAGCCTGGGACGCCCGGTAACTGAAGCTTTCTTT. Translating gives CASSLGRPVTEAFF.